What follows are 19 T cell receptor beta chains derived from one specimen sequenced in a study of cytomegalovirus exposure and HLA in healthy donors. PCR involved 60 Vbeta and 13 Jbeta primers. Method: immunoSEQ multiplex PCR; TCRdb's copy keeps in-frame clones and lacks some. Its clone listing holds 200,000 to 250,000 clones. Sequenced sample: PBMCs. All receptors come from a girl aged 2-10 years in good health and CMV-seropositive.

This sequence joins TRBV27 and TRBJ2-3; D is unresolved. V was pared by 6 bases and J by 14 bases, with 9 bases between. The germline V gene has CDR1 MNHEY and CDR2 SMNVEV (reference sequence). The CDR3 covers 9 residues. Here the CDR3 reads CASRPVSYF. The CDR3 nucleotides are TGTGCCAGCAGACCGGTTTCGTATTTT.

V gene TRBV9 combines with J gene TRBJ2-7, with 9 bases matching TRBD2. This CDR3 is built from 14 residues. Germline trimming cut 0 bases from V and 2 bases from J; bases unmatched to any gene: 0. The germline CDR1 and CDR2 sequences are SGDLS and YYNGEE. The CDR3 region has the DNA TGTGCCAGCAGCGTAGGCGGGAGGGCCTACGAGCAGTACTTC. This codes for CASSVGGRAYEQYF. Complete variable domain (other parts from reference TRBV9 and TRBJ2-7): DSGVTQTPKHLITATGQRVTLRCSPRSGDLSVYWYQQSLDQGLQFLIQYYNGEERAKGNILERFSAQQFPDLHSELNLSSLELGDSALYFCASSVGGRAYEQYFGPGTRLTVT.

The rearrangement joins TRBV30 to TRBJ2-1; 8 bases are shared with TRBD2. Germline lookup yields CDR1 GTSNPN and CDR2 SVGIG (reference sequence). The CDR3 length is 15 residues. Trimming cost V 0 bases and J 3 bases; bases outside gene matches: 4. The CDR3, as DNA: TGTGCCTGGAGTGTAGCCAGCGGGAGCTACAATGAGCAGTTCTTC. Protein: CAWSVASGSYNEQFF.

CDR3 DNA: TGTGCCAGCAGCTTAGCTCACAGGGGTGGGAGAACGACTGAAGCTTTCTTT. Its protein product is CASSLAHRGGRTTEAFF. The rearrangement uses TRBV11-2 and TRBJ1-1; 7 bases line up with TRBD1. Germline assignment: CDR1 SGHAT and CDR2 FQNNGV. Germline trimming cut 1 base from V and 5 bases from J; bases unmatched to any gene: 13. The CDR3 totals 17 residues. The whole variable domain, filled in from reference TRBV11-2 and TRBJ1-1, reads EAGVAQSPRYKIIEKRQSVAFWCNPISGHATLYWYQQILGQGPKLLIQFQNNGVVDDSQLPKDRFSAERLKGVDSTLKIQPAKLEDSAVYLCASSLAHRGGRTTEAFFGQGTRLTVV.

V is TRBV7-3 and J is TRBJ1-2, with unresolved D. V lost 0 bases and J 5 bases, leaving 10 bases between the germline ends. Per germline, CDR1 SGHTA and CDR2 FQGTGA. This CDR3 is 14 amino acids long. CDR3: CASSLTLEGYGYTF. Here the CDR3 DNA reads TGTGCCAGCAGCTTAACGCTGGAGGGTTATGGCTACACCTTC. Based on the CDR3 plus reference TRBV7-3 and TRBJ1-2, the full variable domain is GAGVSQTPSNKVTEKGKYVELRCDPISGHTALYWYRQSLGQGPEFLIYFQGTGAADDSGLPNDRFFAVRPEGSVSTLKIQRTERGDSAVYLCASSLTLEGYGYTFGSGTRLTVV.

The genes are TRBV13 and TRBJ2-7, with D tentatively TRBD1 (6 bases). Germline CDR1 reads PRHDT; CDR2 reads FYEKMQ (reference sequence). V was shortened by 4 bases and J by 4 bases, with 20 bases between the two germline ends. This CDR3 region has 16 residues. In nucleotides, the CDR3 is TGTGCCAGCAGCTCCTACCCAGGAAGTCAGGGGTACGAGCAGTACTTC. Protein sequence: CASSSYPGSQGYEQYF.

V is TRBV18 and J is TRBJ2-3; 7 nucleotides line up with TRBD1. Germline V CDR1 and CDR2: KGHSH, LQKENI. The CDR3 spans 16 residues. J lost 2 bases, V lost 3 bases, and 8 bases had no gene match. CDR3 in amino acids: CASSPPGQPHTDTQYF. CDR3 bases: TGTGCCAGCTCACCCCCGGGACAGCCCCACACAGATACGCAGTATTTT.

The V gene is TRBV28, the J gene TRBJ2-6; 9 nucleotides align to TRBD1. Per the germline V gene, CDR1 is MDHEN and CDR2 is SYDVKM. This CDR3 comprises 17 residues. The junction had 8 bases not matched to a gene; V was cut back by 6 bases and J by 2 bases. CDR3 sequence reads: CASRPWTGDAGANVLTF. The CDR3 DNA is TGTGCCAGCAGACCCTGGACAGGGGATGCTGGGGCCAACGTCCTGACTTTC.

The chain has TRBV29-1 and TRBJ2-3; TRBD1 matches 7 bases. Trimming cost V 2 bases and J 2 bases; bases outside gene matches: 7. Germline loops: CDR1 SQVTM, CDR2 ANQGSEA. CDR3 size: 15 residues. The CDR3 reads CSVESTGDLTDTQYF. DNA for the CDR3: TGCAGCGTTGAATCCACAGGGGACCTCACAGATACGCAGTATTTT.

The V gene is TRBV5-1, the J gene TRBJ2-5, with 7 bases that match TRBD1. The J call is in doubt because the DNA end fits TRBJ2-7 better. CDR3 length equals 15 residues. The V gene's germline CDR1 is SGHRS and CDR2 YFSETQ. The CDR3 here is CASSIATGSHYEQYF. In DNA, the CDR3 is TGCGCCAGCAGCATTGCGACAGGGTCCCACTACGAGCAGTACTTC.

V is TRBV6-5 and J is TRBJ1-2; no clear D. V was shortened by 0 bases and J by 4 bases, with 15 bases between the two germline ends. CDR1 is MNHEY, CDR2 SVGAGI, per germline. This CDR3 contains 16 residues. The CDR3, as DNA: TGTGCCAGCAGTTACTCTTCCCCACAGATCGGCTATGGCTACACCTTC. Encoded protein: CASSYSSPQIGYGYTF.

The chain carries TRBV5-1 and TRBJ1-2; 10 nucleotides agree with TRBD1. The germline V gene encodes CDR1 SGHRS and CDR2 YFSETQ. The CDR3 totals 15 residues. V lost 0 bases and J lost 6; bases outside the gene matches: 5. CDR3 sequence: CASSLEGTGENGYTF. In nucleotides, the CDR3 is TGCGCCAGCAGCTTGGAAGGGACAGGGGAGAATGGCTACACCTTC.

The chain couples TRBV25-1 to TRBJ2-4, with D perhaps matching TRBD1 (7 bases). The CDR3 sequence is 14 residues long. V lost 1 base, J lost 7 bases, and 11 bases lay in between. The V gene's germline CDR1 is MGHDK and CDR2 SYGVNS. The CDR3 DNA is TGTGCCAGCAGTGAATCGACAGGGAGGAACATTCAGTACTTC. It specifies CASSESTGRNIQYF.

J is TRBJ2-6 and V is TRBV19; 9 nucleotides align to TRBD1. Per the germline V gene, CDR1 is LNHDA and CDR2 is SQIVND (reference sequence). J lost 0 bases, V lost 3 bases, and 9 bases had no gene match. The CDR3 has 19 amino acids. This chain's CDR3 is CASSIGAATGGSGANVLTF. For the CDR3, the DNA is TGTGCCAGTAGTATCGGAGCGGCGACAGGGGGCTCTGGGGCCAACGTCCTGACTTTC.

V and J are TRBV30 and TRBJ2-3; 10 bases are a match to TRBD2. The CDR3 has 15 amino acids. After removal of 2 bases from V and 5 bases from J, the junction contained 7 bases not matched to a gene. Germline V lookup: CDR1 GTSNPN, CDR2 SVGIG (reference sequence). CDR3 nucleotide sequence: TGTGCCTGGAGTCACCAAGCGGGAGGGGGAGATACGCAGTATTTT. Translated: CAWSHQAGGGDTQYF.

The chain couples TRBV9 to TRBJ2-3; D gene uncertain. The germline V gene encodes CDR1 SGDLS and CDR2 YYNGEE. CDR3 length equals 15 residues. Trimming took off 1 base at V and 0 bases at J, with 9 bases between the two ends. The CDR3 is CASSVPRLSTDTQYF. DNA for the CDR3: TGTGCCAGCAGCGTACCGCGCCTTAGCACAGATACGCAGTATTTT.

The J gene is TRBJ2-2, the V gene TRBV7-2; no firm D call. Germline V gene data show CDR1 as SGHTA and CDR2 as FQGNSA. Trimming pared 7 bases from V and 4 bases from J, leaving 10 bases between. This CDR3 spans 13 amino acids. The CDR3: CASTRSSTGELFF. CDR3 sequence (DNA): TGTGCCAGCACCAGGTCGAGCACCGGGGAGCTGTTTTTT.

The CDR3 DNA is TGTGCCTGGAGTGTATTTTCGGGGGGCGGGAGTGGCTACACCTTC. Its translation is CAWSVFSGGGSGYTF. The chain links TRBV30 to TRBJ1-2; perhaps TRBD1 as D (6 bases). Germline V gene data show CDR1 as GTSNPN and CDR2 as SVGIG (reference sequence). The CDR3 extends over 15 amino acids. V was pared by 0 bases and J by 7 bases, with 18 bases between.

The V gene is TRBV28, the J gene TRBJ1-1; no definite D call. Germline V gives CDR1 MDHEN, CDR2 SYDVKM. V was trimmed by 3 bases and J by 2 bases, leaving 7 bases between them. The CDR3 runs to 13 residues. CDR3 residues: CASSFSGNTEAFF. The CDR3, as DNA: TGTGCCAGCAGTTTCTCGGGAAACACTGAAGCTTTCTTT.